This section outlines one T cell receptor beta chain sequence together with its context. This entry comes from a study of blood T cell repertoires in COVID-19. Study overall: The United States, Italy and Spain supplied acute and convalescent COVID-19 samples.

Profiled with immunoSEQ multiplex PCR; TCRdb holds only in-frame clones, not every one. The sample lists a few hundred thousand clones; 80% to 85% were seen once. The CDR3 spans 11 residues. The germline gives CDR1 SGHDN, CDR2 FVKESK. V lost 3 bases, J lost 6 bases, and 6 bases lay in between. Across over 20 US areas, participants ranged in age from about 18 to 100 years. Clinical history as reported by participants underpinned cohort assignment. The rearrangement joins TRBV14 to TRBJ2-7; tentative D call: TRBD2 (5 bases). Source material: PBMCs or T cells enriched from blood (not recorded which). This receptor was identified in a man between 50 and 59 years old who had recovered from COVID-19. The CDR3 here is CASSHGGEQYF. In nucleotides, the CDR3 is TGTGCCAGCAGCCATGGAGGCGAGCAGTACTTC.